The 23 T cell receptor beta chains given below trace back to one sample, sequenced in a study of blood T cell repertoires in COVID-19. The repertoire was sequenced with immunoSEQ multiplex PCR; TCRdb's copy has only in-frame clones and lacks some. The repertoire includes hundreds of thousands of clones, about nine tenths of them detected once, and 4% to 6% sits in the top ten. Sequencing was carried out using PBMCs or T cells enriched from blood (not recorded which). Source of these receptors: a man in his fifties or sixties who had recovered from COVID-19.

CDR3 in DNA: TGTGCCAGCAGCCCCAGGGGGCTTGCCAAAAACATTCAGTACTTC. Amino acid sequence: CASSPRGLAKNIQYF. The chain combines TRBV3-1 (or the pseudogene TRBV3-2) with TRBJ2-4, with TRBD1 matching 8 bases. Trimming cost V 4 bases and J 1 base; bases outside gene matches: 3. CDR3 size: 15 residues. The germline V gene encodes CDR1 LGHDT and CDR2 YNNKEL (reference sequence).

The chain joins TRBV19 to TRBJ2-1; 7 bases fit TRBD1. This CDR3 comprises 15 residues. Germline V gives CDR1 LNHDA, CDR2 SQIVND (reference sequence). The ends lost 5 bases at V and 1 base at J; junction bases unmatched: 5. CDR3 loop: CASSLYRGSYNEQFF. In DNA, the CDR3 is TGTGCCAGTAGTCTTTACAGGGGTTCCTACAATGAGCAGTTCTTC.

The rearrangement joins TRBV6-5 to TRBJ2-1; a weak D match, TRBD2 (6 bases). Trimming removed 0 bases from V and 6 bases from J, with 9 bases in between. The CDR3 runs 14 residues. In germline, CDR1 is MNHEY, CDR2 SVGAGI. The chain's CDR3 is CASSYSGGRNEQFF. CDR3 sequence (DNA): TGTGCCAGCAGTTACTCGGGGGGACGCAATGAGCAGTTCTTC.

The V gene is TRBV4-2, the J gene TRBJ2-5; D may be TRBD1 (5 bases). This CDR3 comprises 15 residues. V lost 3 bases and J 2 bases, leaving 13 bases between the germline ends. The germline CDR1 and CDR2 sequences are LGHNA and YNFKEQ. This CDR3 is CASSQTRQGQETQYF. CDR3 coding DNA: TGTGCCAGCAGCCAGACAAGGCAGGGACAAGAGACCCAGTACTTC.

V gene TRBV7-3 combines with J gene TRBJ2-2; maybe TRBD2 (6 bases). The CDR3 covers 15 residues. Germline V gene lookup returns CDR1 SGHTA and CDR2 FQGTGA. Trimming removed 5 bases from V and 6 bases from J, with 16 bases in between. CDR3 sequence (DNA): TGTGCCAGCAGCACTATAGGAGGGATGCCCGGGGAGCTGTTTTTT. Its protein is CASSTIGGMPGELFF.

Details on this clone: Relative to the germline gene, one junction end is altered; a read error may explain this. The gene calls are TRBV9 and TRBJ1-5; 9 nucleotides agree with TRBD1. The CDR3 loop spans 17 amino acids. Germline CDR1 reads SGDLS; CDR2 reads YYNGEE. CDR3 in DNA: TGTGCCAGCAGCGTAGATACAGGGGGCCAGGGGAATCGGCCCCAGCATTTT. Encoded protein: CASSVDTGGQGNRPQHF.

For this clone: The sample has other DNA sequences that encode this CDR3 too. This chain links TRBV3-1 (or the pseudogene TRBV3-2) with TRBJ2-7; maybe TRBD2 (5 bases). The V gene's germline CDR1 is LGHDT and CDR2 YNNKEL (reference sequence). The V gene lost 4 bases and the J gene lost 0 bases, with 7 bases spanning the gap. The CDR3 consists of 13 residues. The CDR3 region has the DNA TGTGCCAGCAGCCTACGGGACTCCTACGAGCAGTACTTC. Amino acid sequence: CASSLRDSYEQYF.

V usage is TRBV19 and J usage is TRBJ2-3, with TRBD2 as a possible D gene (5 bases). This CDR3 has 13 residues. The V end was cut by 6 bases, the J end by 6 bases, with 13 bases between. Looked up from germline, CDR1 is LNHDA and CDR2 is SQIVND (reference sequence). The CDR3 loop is CASRIPRRDTQYF. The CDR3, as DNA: TGTGCCAGTAGAATCCCTAGGAGGGATACGCAGTATTTT.

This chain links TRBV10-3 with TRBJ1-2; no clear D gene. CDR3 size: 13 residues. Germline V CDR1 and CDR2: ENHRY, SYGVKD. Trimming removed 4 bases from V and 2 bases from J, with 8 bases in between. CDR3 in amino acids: CAISVEENYGYTF. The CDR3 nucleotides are TGTGCCATCAGTGTGGAGGAGAACTATGGCTACACCTTC.

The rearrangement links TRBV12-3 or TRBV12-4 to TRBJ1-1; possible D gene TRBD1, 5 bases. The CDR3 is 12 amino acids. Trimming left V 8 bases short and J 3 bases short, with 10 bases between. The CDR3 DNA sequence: TGTGCCAGCTCGACAGACTACACTGAAGCTTTCTTT. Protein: CASSTDYTEAFF.

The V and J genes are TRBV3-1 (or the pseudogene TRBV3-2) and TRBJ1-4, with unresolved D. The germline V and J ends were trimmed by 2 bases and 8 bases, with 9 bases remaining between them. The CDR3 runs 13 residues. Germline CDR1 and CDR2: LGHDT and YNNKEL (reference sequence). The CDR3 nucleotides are TGTGCCAGCAGCCAACGAGGGAGCGAAAAACTGTTTTTT. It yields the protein CASSQRGSEKLFF.

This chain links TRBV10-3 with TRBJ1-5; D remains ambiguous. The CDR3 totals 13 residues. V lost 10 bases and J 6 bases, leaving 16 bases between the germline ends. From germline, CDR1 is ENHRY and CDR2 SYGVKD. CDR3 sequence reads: CATRGSDGQPQHF. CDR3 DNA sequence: TGTGCCACCCGAGGGTCCGACGGTCAGCCCCAGCATTTT.

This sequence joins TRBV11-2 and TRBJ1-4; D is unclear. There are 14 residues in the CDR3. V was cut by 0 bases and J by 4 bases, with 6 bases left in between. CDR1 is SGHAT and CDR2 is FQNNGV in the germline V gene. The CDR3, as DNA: TGTGCCAGCAGCTTAGAACACAGTAATGAAAAACTGTTTTTT. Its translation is CASSLEHSNEKLFF.

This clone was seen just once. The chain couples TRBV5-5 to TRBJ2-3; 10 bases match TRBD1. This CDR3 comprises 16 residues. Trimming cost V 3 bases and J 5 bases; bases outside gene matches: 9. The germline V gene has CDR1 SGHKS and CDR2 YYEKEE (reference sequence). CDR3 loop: CASSSPGTGEIDTQYF. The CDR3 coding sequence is TGTGCCAGCAGCTCCCCCGGGACAGGGGAGATAGATACGCAGTATTTT.

The CDR3 DNA reads TGTGCCAGCAGCCTAAGGACAGGGAATAGCAATCAGCCCCAGCATTTT. This translates into CASSLRTGNSNQPQHF. The rearrangement uses TRBV13 and TRBJ1-5; TRBD1 matches 8 bases. The germline CDR1 and CDR2 sequences are PRHDT and FYEKMQ (reference sequence). CDR3 length: 16 residues. The V and J ends lost 5 bases and 0 bases, in that order; junction bases with no gene match: 6.

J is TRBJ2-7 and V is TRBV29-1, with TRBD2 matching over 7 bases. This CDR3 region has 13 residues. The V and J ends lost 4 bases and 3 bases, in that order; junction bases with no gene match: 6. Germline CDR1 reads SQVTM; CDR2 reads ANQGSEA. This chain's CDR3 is CSVVITSDYEQYF. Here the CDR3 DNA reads TGCAGCGTTGTTATCACTAGCGACTACGAGCAGTACTTC.

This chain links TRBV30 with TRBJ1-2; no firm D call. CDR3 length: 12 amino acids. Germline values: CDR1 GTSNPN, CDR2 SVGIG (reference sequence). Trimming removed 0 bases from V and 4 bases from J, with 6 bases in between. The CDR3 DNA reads TGTGCCTGGAGTGTAGGCGGCTATGGCTACACCTTC. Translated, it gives CAWSVGGYGYTF.

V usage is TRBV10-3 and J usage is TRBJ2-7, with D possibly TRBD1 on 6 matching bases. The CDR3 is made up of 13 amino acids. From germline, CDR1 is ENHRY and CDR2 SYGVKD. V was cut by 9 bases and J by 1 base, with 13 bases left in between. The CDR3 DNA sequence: TGTGCCATTAGAACGGACAGATCCTACGAGCAGTACTTC. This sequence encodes CAIRTDRSYEQYF.

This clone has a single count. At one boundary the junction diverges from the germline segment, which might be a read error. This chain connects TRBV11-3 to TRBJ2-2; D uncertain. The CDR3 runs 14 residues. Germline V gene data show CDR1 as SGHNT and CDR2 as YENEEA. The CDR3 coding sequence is TGTGCAAGCAGGCGGAATGCGAACACCGGGGAGCTGTTTTTT. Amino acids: CASRRNANTGELFF.

This CDR3 is CASSQEGWMIGRGDRLNTEAFF. CDR3 DNA sequence: TGTGCCAGCAGCCAAGAAGGTTGGATGATAGGTAGAGGGGACAGGCTGAACACTGAAGCTTTCTTT. The genes are TRBV3-1 (or the pseudogene TRBV3-2) and TRBJ1-1, with 8 nucleotides matching TRBD1. The CDR3 covers 22 residues. Germline V CDR1 and CDR2: LGHDT, YNNKEL (reference sequence). Trimming cost V 0 bases and J 0 bases; bases outside gene matches: 21.

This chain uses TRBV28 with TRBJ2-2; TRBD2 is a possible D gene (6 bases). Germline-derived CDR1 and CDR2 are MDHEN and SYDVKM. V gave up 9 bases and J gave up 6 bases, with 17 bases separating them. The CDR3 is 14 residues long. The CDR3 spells CASGRRQRAGELFF. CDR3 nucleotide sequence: TGTGCCAGTGGTCGAAGGCAGCGGGCCGGGGAGCTGTTTTTT.

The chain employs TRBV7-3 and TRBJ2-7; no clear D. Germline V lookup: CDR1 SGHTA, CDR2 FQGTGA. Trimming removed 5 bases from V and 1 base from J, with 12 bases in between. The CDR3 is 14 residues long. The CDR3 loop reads CASSPGLSSYEQYF. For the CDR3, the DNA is TGTGCCAGCAGCCCCGGTCTAAGTTCCTACGAGCAGTACTTC.

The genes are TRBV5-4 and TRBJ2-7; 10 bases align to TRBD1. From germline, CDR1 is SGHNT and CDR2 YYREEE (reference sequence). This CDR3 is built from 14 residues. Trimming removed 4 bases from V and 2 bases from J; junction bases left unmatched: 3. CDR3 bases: TGTGCCAGCAGCATAGACAGGGGGCCCTACGAGCAGTACTTC. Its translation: CASSIDRGPYEQYF.